This TCR beta chain is from a study of beta chain features in type 1 diabetes (dated by TCRdb to the late 2010s). Background on the whole study: Patients and healthy donors did not differ in mean age, gender distribution, total cell number or subset yield. A total of approximately 99,000,000 sorted cells were examined across all samples, and RNA yield correlated strongly with the number of cells per subset. In the study, TCRB repertoires of sorted circulating CD4+ T cell subsets from recently diagnosed type 1 diabetes patients were compared with those of matched healthy donors. Naive and central memory subsets were obtained from all 30 or so donors, but regulatory and stem cell-like memory subsets were isolated from only 8 patients and about eight healthy donors. What the study reported, not specific to this receptor: The naive, central memory and regulatory TCRB repertoires appeared to resemble one another more closely among patients than among healthy donors. PCR may preferentially amplify shorter templates, but because patient and control samples were amplified and corrected together, any resulting skew would affect both groups equally. At VDJ recombination sites, patients with type 1 diabetes made fewer insertions and deleted more nucleotides, a pattern implying thymic rearrangement abnormalities. Only small numbers of individuals were included in the HLA sub-analyses, which left unresolved whether HLA type had any influence on TCRB rearrangement. In all four CD4+ subsets, TCRB CDR3 length was moderately but significantly shorter in type 1 diabetes patients. Because cDNA rather than genomic DNA was sequenced, highly expressing activated cells could have been over-represented, although no difference in activation and CD3 levels was found between groups.

The entire isolated RNA was reverse transcribed using the High Capacity cDNA Reverse Transcription Kit, and thus expressed TCRB transcripts were sequenced. Deep immunoSEQ sequencing was performed on naive, central memory and regulatory T cell samples, with an average of around 3.4 million total reads per sample. Sorted cells were lysed in RLT buffer, and RNA was extracted using DNase-treated RNeasy Micro or Mini kits according to cell number. To prevent cross-contamination, each cell subset was processed individually, whereas patient and healthy donor samples were processed jointly. Using the immunoSEQ multiplex PCR, TCRB sequences were amplified from cDNA into 87-bp fragments spanning the CDR3 region. Sequencing of the amplicons was done on the Illumina HiSeq platform. Per the original workflow: PCR bias was corrected computationally using synthetic template baselines, and reads within Hamming distance 2 were collapsed, with unmergeable singletons discarded. Reads were aligned against IMGT so that V, D and J genes, CDR3 length and insertions or deletions at six rearrangement sites could be assigned. Within each subset, clonotype counts were normalized to sorted cell number, and only after that were true diversity and Gini coefficients computed with the tcR R package. The overlap coefficient, calculated on TCRB nucleotide sequences, was used to quantify repertoire sharing. In its TCRdb copy, this immuneACCESS table keeps in-frame sequences only and misses some clones. Where compared with another copy, unresolved V genes explain less than half of these, and the others have no known cause. V and J calls and clone size are those listed in that table; D and trimming were worked out from the DNA. The sample profile shows about 24,000 clones; roughly 69% of them were found once. The top ten clones comprise 2% to 2.5% of the sample.

Of note for this clone: Its antigen specificity is not known. Within one base of it there is no much larger clone, and no base qualities were kept.

The CDR3 covers 17 residues, taking in both the cysteine and the phenylalanine. The CDR3 DNA has 51 bases and is translated from base 1. V is trimmed back by 0 bases and J by 1 base, and the junction contains 8 bases that no gene match accounts for. CDR1 and CDR2 (MNHNS, SASEGT) derive from the germline V gene. A single peripheral blood draw of approximately 120 mL on average was collected from each donor into heparinised tubes. A BD FACSAria II was used to sort naive, central memory, regulatory and stem cell-like memory CD4+ T cells with a panel that included CD45RO, CCR7, CD25, CD127, CD95 and CD27. All sorted populations exceeded 95% purity. Right away, PBMCs were isolated by Lymphoprep density gradient centrifugation and were stained directly, with no culture step. So that batch effects would be minimized, each experiment stained and sorted samples in pairs, pairing one healthy donor with one patient.

Sequences were obtained from Tregs from blood. This specimen's cell subset or site label, per the study, means: regulatory CD4+ T cells. The chain couples TRBV6-1 to TRBJ2-5, with 7 bases in between that match TRBD1. This TCR derives from a woman aged 40 to 50 in good health. The sequence in DNA is TGTGCCAGCAGTGAAGCGGTCTGGGACAGCTCCCAAGAGACCCAGTACTTC. Its product reads: CASSEAVWDSSQETQYF.